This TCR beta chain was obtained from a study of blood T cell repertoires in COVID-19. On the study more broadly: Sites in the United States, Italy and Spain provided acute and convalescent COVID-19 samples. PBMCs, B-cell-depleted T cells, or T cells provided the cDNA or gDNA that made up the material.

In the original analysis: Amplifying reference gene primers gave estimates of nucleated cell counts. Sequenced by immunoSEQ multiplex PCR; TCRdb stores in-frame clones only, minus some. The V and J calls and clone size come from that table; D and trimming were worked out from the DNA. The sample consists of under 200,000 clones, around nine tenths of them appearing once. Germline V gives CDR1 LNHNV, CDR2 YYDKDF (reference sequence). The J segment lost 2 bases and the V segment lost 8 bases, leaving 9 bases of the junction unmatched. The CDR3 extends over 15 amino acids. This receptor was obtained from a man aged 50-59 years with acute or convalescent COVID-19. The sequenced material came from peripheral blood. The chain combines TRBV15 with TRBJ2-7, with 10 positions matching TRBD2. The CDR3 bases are TGTGCCACCGGGGGTACCGGGACTAGCGCCTACGAGCAGTACTTC. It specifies CATGGTGTSAYEQYF. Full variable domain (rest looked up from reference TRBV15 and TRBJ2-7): DAMVIQNPRYQVTQFGKPVTLSCSQTLNHNVMYWYQQKSSQAPKLLFHYYDKDFNNEADTPDNFQSRRPNTSFCFLDIRSPGLGDTAMYLCATGGTGTSAYEQYFGPGTRLTVT.